The T cell receptor (beta chain) described here comes from a study of human T cells and chemical hapten exposure. Study-wide context: Across samples, TCR yields varied, mostly owing to small differences in pooled library volumes.

The CDR3 extends over 15 amino acids. Germline V lookup: CDR1 SQVTM, CDR2 ANQGSEA. Findings of the study overall: Counts of TCRs above 1 in 1000 frequency stayed unchanged with DPC sensitization.

It was unfractionated whole blood from which total RNA was extracted. Individual cDNA molecules received unique molecular identifiers in the library. Per the study methods: Samples held a median of around 100,000 TCRs, range roughly 20,000–750,000. TCRdb re-called the 5' RACE reads through MiXCR, storing one row per CDR3 protein. What appears here as the V and J calls and clone size reflects TCRdb's work, not the paper's. The sample holds under 150,000 distinct CDR3 sequences, roughly a fifth seen once. Note on this clonotype: What it binds is unknown. One end of the junction fails to match germline, which may point to a read error.

The clonotype was recovered from a human donor in good health. The genes are TRBV29-1 and TRBJ2-1, with 7 positions matching TRBD2. Here the CDR3 reads CSVSDPSGCYNERFF. The CDR3 nucleotides are TGCAGCGTAAGTGATCCTAGCGGATGTTACAATGAGCGGTTCTTC.